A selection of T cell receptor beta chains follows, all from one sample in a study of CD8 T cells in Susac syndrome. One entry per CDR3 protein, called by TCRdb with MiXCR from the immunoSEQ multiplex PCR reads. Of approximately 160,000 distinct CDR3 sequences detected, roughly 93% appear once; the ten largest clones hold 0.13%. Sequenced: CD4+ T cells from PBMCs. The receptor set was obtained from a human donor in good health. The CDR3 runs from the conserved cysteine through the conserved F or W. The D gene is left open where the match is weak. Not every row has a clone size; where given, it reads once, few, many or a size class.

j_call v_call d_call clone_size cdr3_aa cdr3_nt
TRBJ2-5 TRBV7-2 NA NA CASSQTLGVETQYF TGTGCCAGCAGCCAGACTCTCGGCGTGGAGACCCAGTACTTC
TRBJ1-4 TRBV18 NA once CASSGAGVGNEKLFF TGTGCCAGCTCGGGGGCCGGCGTCGGTAATGAAAAACTGTTTTTT
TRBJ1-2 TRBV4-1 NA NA CASSLLQGNGGYGYTF TGCGCCAGCAGCCTCTTACAGGGTAACGGAGGGTATGGCTACACCTTC
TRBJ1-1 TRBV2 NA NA CASSGAREAFF TGTGCCAGCAGTGGCGCGAGGGAGGCTTTCTTT
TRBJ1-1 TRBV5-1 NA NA CASGTQGINTEAFF TGCGCCAGCGGAACTCAGGGGATCAACACTGAAGCTTTCTTT
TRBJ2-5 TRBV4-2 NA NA CASSQEASWANTQYF TGTGCCAGCAGCCAAGAGGCTAGCTGGGCGAACACCCAGTACTTC
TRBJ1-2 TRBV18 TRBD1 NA CASSPDMMGDSYGYTF TGTGCCAGCTCGCCCGATATGATGGGGGACAGCTATGGCTACACCTTC
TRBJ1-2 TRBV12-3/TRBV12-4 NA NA CASSLPPRGGYTF TGTGCCAGCAGTTTACCCCCCCGGGGAGGCTACACCTTC
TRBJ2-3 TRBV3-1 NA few CASSQVVDTQYF TGTGCCAGCAGCCAGGTGGTGGATACGCAGTATTTT
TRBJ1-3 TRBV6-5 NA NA CASSYSIGTGHYGNTIYF TGTGCCAGCAGTTACTCGATCGGCACAGGCCACTATGGAAACACCATATATTTT
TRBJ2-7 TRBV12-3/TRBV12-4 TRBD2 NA CASSPTSVAVITGYEQYF TGTGCCAGCAGCCCCACTAGCGTAGCGGTGATAACGGGCTACGAGCAGTACTTC
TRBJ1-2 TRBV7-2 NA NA CASSDWEIGYGYTF TGTGCCAGCAGCGATTGGGAGATTGGGTATGGCTACACCTTC
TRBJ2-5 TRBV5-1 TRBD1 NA CASSLATGEKTQYF TGCGCCAGCAGCTTGGCGACAGGGGAAAAGACCCAGTACTTC
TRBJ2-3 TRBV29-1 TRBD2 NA CSVSGGGFTDTQYF TGCAGCGTTAGCGGGGGGGGATTCACAGATACGCAGTATTTT
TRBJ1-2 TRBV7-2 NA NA CASSWGGGGYTF TGTGCCAGCAGCTGGGGAGGCGGGGGCTACACCTTC